These 3 T cell receptor beta chains share one sample of origin, sequenced in a study of blood T cell repertoires in COVID-19 (dated by TCRdb to the early 2020s). The library was prepared using the immunoSEQ multiplex PCR assay. In TCRdb, the immuneACCESS table is reduced to in-frame sequences with V and J assigned. These tables do not hold every clone; where another copy was compared, an unresolved V gene accounts for under half, and the others remain unexplained. Recorded for this sample are 200,000 to 250,000 clones; over 75% of them occurred a single time. Around 4.7% of the sample is taken by the ten largest. Source material: PBMCs or T cells enriched from blood (not recorded which). Every receptor here comes from a man between 25 and 39 years old with acute COVID-19.

The chain recombines TRBV28 with TRBJ1-2; weak D call: TRBD1 (6 bases). The V gene lost 3 bases and the J gene lost 7 bases, with 12 bases spanning the gap. CDR1 is MDHEN, CDR2 SYDVKM, per germline. The CDR3 sequence is 13 residues long. The CDR3 DNA follows: TGTGCCAGCAGTTTCGATGGCAGGGGTGGCTACACCTTC. Amino acids: CASSFDGRGGYTF.

This chain links TRBV5-4 with TRBJ1-2; D is uncertain. CDR1 and CDR2 (germline): SGHNT, YYREEE (reference sequence). The length of the CDR3 is 13 residues. V gave up 0 bases and J gave up 4 bases, with 7 bases separating them. This CDR3 is CASSLDSGYGYTF. Here the CDR3 DNA reads TGTGCCAGCAGCTTGGACAGCGGCTATGGCTACACCTTC. Filled out from reference TRBV5-4 and TRBJ1-2, the complete variable domain reads ETGVTQSPTHLIKTRGQQVTLRCSSQSGHNTVSWYQQALGQGPQFIFQYYREEENGRGNFPPRFSGLQFPNYSSELNVNALELDDSALYLCASSLDSGYGYTFGSGTRLTVV.

V gene TRBV30 combines with J gene TRBJ1-5, with a possible D match to TRBD1 (5 bases). Germline CDR1 is GTSNPN and CDR2 is SVGIG (reference sequence). Trimming took off 2 bases at V and 3 bases at J, with 17 bases between the two ends. The CDR3 is 16 residues long. The CDR3 reads CAWSIRRGKDNQPQHF. CDR3 sequence (DNA): TGTGCCTGGAGTATCCGACGGGGGAAGGACAATCAGCCCCAGCATTTT. The full variable domain, in which reference TRBV30 and TRBJ1-5 provide the parts outside the CDR3, is SQTIHQWPATLVQPVGSPLSLECTVEGTSNPNLYWYRQAAGRGLQLLFYSVGIGQISSEVPQNLSASRPQDRQFILSSKKLLLSDSGFYLCAWSIRRGKDNQPQHFGDGTRLSIL.